The rows below give T cell receptor beta chains drawn from one sample of a study of beta chain features in type 1 diabetes. Generated by immunoSEQ multiplex PCR, the TCRdb table keeps only in-frame clones and is missing some. Of about 300,000 clones in the sample, approximately 13% were seen once. The sequencing sample was made of naive CD4+ T cells from blood. The receptor source for this set is a woman between 18 and 29 years old with type 1 diabetes. CDR3s include the opening cysteine and the closing phenylalanine or tryptophan. A D gene is named only where the DNA matches it firmly. Only some rows state a clone size, as once, few, many or a class for expanded clones.

v_call	j_call	clone_size	d_call	cdr3_aa	cdr3_nt
TRBV6-6	TRBJ1-1	.	TRBD1	CASGKQGSTEAFF	TGTGCCAGCGGGAAACAGGGGAGCACTGAAGCTTTCTTT
TRBV29-1	TRBJ2-7	.	TRBD2	CSVASGRPSYEQYF	TGCAGCGTCGCTAGCGGGAGGCCCTCCTACGAGCAGTACTTC
TRBV6-6	TRBJ2-1	few	TRBD2	CASSQGLASIF	TGTGCCAGCAGCCAGGGACTAGCATCAATCTTC
TRBV5-6	TRBJ1-5	few	TRBD1	CASGRTGDLNQPQHF	TGTGCCAGCGGCAGAACAGGGGACCTCAATCAGCCCCAGCATTTT
TRBV28	TRBJ2-3	few	.	CASSLSRDTQYF	TGTGCCAGCAGTTTATCCAGAGATACGCAGTATTTT
TRBV5-1	TRBJ2-3	.	TRBD2	CASSLQTSGRTDTQYF	TGCGCCAGCAGCCTTCAGACTAGCGGGAGGACAGATACGCAGTATTTT
TRBV18	TRBJ1-1	.	.	CASSPMPGSNTEAFF	TGTGCCAGCTCACCTATGCCGGGGTCAAACACTGAAGCTTTCTTT
TRBV2	TRBJ2-5	.	TRBD2	CASSVAGGKETQYF	TGTGCCAGCAGTGTAGCGGGAGGGAAAGAGACCCAGTACTTC
TRBV18	TRBJ2-3	.	.	CASSPRGGSSSTDTQYF	TGTGCCAGCTCACCAAGGGGCGGATCATCTAGCACAGATACGCAGTATTTT
TRBV7-9	TRBJ1-2	few	.	CASSFDTGYGYTF	TGTGCCAGCAGCTTCGATACAGGCTATGGCTACACCTTC
TRBV18	TRBJ1-5	few	.	CASSPGRDSNQPQHF	TGTGCCAGCTCACCAGGGCGGGATAGCAATCAGCCCCAGCATTTT
TRBV4-3	TRBJ1-1	few	.	CASSQAQGGTEAFF	TGCGCCAGCAGCCAAGCCCAGGGAGGTACTGAAGCTTTCTTT
TRBV11-2	TRBJ2-1	.	TRBD2	CASSSLLAGSYNEQFF	TGTGCCAGCAGCTCCCTACTAGCGGGATCGTACAATGAGCAGTTCTTC
TRBV5-1	TRBJ1-1	few	.	CASSLTGNTEAFF	TGCGCCAGCAGCTTAACAGGGAACACTGAAGCTTTCTTT
TRBV16	TRBJ1-2	.	.	CASSQDRNYGYTF	TGTGCCAGCAGTCAGGACAGAAACTATGGCTACACCTTC
TRBV9	TRBJ2-2	.	.	CASSSRAKGAGELFF	TGTGCCAGCAGCTCCAGGGCGAAGGGGGCCGGGGAGCTGTTTTTT
TRBV30	TRBJ1-2	.	.	CAWSSGAYGYTF	TGTGCCTGGAGTTCTGGGGCCTATGGCTACACCTTC
TRBV30	TRBJ2-4	few	TRBD2	CAWSGGLAGVAKNIQYF	TGTGCCTGGAGTGGGGGACTAGCGGGAGTAGCCAAAAACATTCAGTACTTC
TRBV30	TRBJ1-2	.	.	CAWSVEGGNYGYTF	TGTGCCTGGAGTGTAGAGGGCGGTAACTATGGCTACACCTTC
TRBV5-1	TRBJ2-3	few	TRBD2	CASSPSIAGGTDTQYF	TGCGCCAGCAGCCCCAGTATAGCGGGAGGCACAGATACGCAGTATTTT
TRBV5-5	TRBJ1-2	.	.	CASSLSEDYGYTF	TGTGCCAGCAGCTTGTCGGAGGACTATGGCTACACCTTC
TRBV10-3	TRBJ2-1	.	TRBD2	CAIKGTSGPYNEQFF	TGTGCCATCAAGGGGACTAGCGGACCTTACAATGAGCAGTTCTTC
TRBV2	TRBJ1-4	few	.	CASSATGNEKLFF	TGTGCCAGCAGTGCTACAGGAAATGAAAAACTGTTTTTT
TRBV18	TRBJ1-1	few	.	CASSPERGTEAFF	TGTGCCAGCTCACCAGAGCGGGGCACTGAAGCTTTCTTT
TRBV10-2	TRBJ2-7	few	TRBD1	CASSDSVGQGKGEQYF	TGCGCCAGCAGTGATTCTGTGGGACAGGGGAAAGGCGAGCAGTACTTC